This T cell receptor (beta chain) was identified in a study of control samples from healthy donors and cancer patients. The table came from immunoSEQ multiplex PCR; TCRdb's copy has only in-frame clones and leaves some out. The data hold about 130,000 clones, with around nine tenths observed a single time. Trimming shortened V by 3 bases and J by 8 bases, and 13 bases separated the two germline ends. Germline loops: CDR1 MDHEN, CDR2 SYDVKM. The CDR3 has 14 amino acids. Sequences were obtained from blood. This chain joins TRBV28 and TRBJ1-4; no firm D call. The TCR comes from a man aged 50-59 years in good health. CDR3 DNA sequence: TGTGCCAGCAGTTTGGGAGTGGGTACGGAAAAACTGTTTTTT. Translating gives CASSLGVGTEKLFF.